This paragraph covers one TCR beta chain sequence. Methods used by the authors: By means of reference gene primer amplification, nucleated cell counts were estimated. Sequenced by immunoSEQ multiplex PCR; TCRdb stores in-frame clones only, minus some. That table gives V, J and clone size, and the DNA gave D and trimming. The sample includes under 250,000 clones, about 83% of them seen just once. The data belong to a study of blood T cell repertoires in COVID-19. Whole-study context: Samples came from the United States, Italy and Spain, spanning acute and convalescent COVID-19. T cells, B-cell-depleted T cells, or PBMCs provided the cDNA or gDNA that served as material.

Germline CDR1 is MNHEY and CDR2 is SVGEGT. After removal of 4 bases from V and 1 base from J, the junction contained 4 bases not matched to a gene. CDR3 size: 16 residues. Sequencing was performed on peripheral blood. The J gene is TRBJ2-2, the V gene TRBV6-2 or TRBV6-3, with TRBD2 identical over 9 bases. This receptor was identified in a woman aged 40 to 55 who had recovered from COVID-19. CDR3 sequence (DNA): TGTGCCAGCAGTTCCCGACTAGCGGTGAACACCGGGGAGCTGTTTTTT. Protein sequence: CASSSRLAVNTGELFF.